This TCR beta chain was documented in a study of follicular helper T cells after annual influenza vaccination. This CDR3 contains 11 residues. Trimming pared 3 bases from V and 7 bases from J, leaving 6 bases between. Germline CDR1 is SGHAT and CDR2 is FQNNGV. TCRdb keeps only in-frame clones here, not all; method: immunoSEQ multiplex PCR. The profile shows fewer than 5,000 clones, about 83% of them singletons. Specified time point: 2015-2016 season, 7 days after influenza vaccination. Cells are cTfh (non-naive CD4+CXCR5+PD-1+), split by ICOS and CD38 into double-positive or double-negative. The genes are TRBV11-2 and TRBJ2-5; no firm D call. Sample: CXCR5+ CD38- circulating T follicular helper cells from blood, taken 7 days after influenza vaccination. The subset here: circulating Tfh, non-naive CD4+CXCR5+PD-1+ (ICOS+CD38+ or ICOS-CD38-). This receptor was identified in an adult who received the influenza vaccine. The CDR3 is CASSFRRTQYF. The CDR3 DNA reads TGTGCCAGCAGCTTCCGGCGGACCCAGTACTTC.